The rows below give T cell receptor beta chains drawn from one sample of a study of blood T cell repertoires in COVID-19. Only in-frame clones appear in the TCRdb table, and some are missing; sequencing was by immunoSEQ multiplex PCR. The data contain roughly 300,000 clones, around 83% of them singletons. Sequenced input: peripheral blood. The receptors come from a woman aged 45-59 years with acute or convalescent COVID-19. Each CDR3 is given with its conserved first and last residue. The order of the fields is D gene, J gene, clone size, V gene, CDR3 protein, CDR3 DNA. A D gene is named only where the DNA matches it firmly. Part of the rows lack a size; the others show once, few, many or a class for expanded clones.

- | TRBJ1-6 | few | TRBV6-1 | CASSEVGGSPLHF | TGTGCCAGCAGTGAAGTCGGGGGTTCACCCCTCCACTTT
- | TRBJ2-7 | - | TRBV29-1 | CSVESGPYEQYF | TGCAGCGTTGAAAGCGGCCCCTACGAGCAGTACTTC
- | TRBJ2-2 | - | TRBV4-1 | CASSQDLWGATGELFF | TGCGCCAGCAGCCAAGACCTATGGGGAGCGACCGGGGAGCTGTTTTTT
TRBD1 | TRBJ1-2 | - | TRBV10-3 | CAISEGTARNYGYTF | TGTGCCATCAGTGAAGGGACAGCACGTAACTATGGCTACACCTTC
TRBD2 | TRBJ2-1 | - | TRBV6-2/TRBV6-3 | CASSSWTSSEQFF | TGTGCCAGCAGTTCATGGACTAGCTCGGAGCAGTTCTTC
- | TRBJ2-1 | - | TRBV4-3 | CASSQRGGNEQFF | TGCGCCAGCAGCCAGAGGGGGGGCAATGAGCAGTTCTTC
TRBD1 | TRBJ2-7 | once | TRBV29-1 | CSVEGTGGYEQYF | TGCAGCGTTGAAGGGACAGGGGGCTACGAGCAGTACTTC
TRBD1 | TRBJ2-1 | - | TRBV11-2 | CASSLVGQYNEQFF | TGTGCCAGCAGCTTAGTGGGACAGTACAATGAGCAGTTCTTC
- | TRBJ2-3 | - | TRBV7-3 | CASSQGTSTDTQYF | TGTGCCAGCAGCCAAGGGACTAGCACAGATACGCAGTATTTT
TRBD2 | TRBJ2-3 | - | TRBV3-1/TRBV3-2 | CASSPPLAGGGDTQYF | TGTGCCAGCAGCCCCCCCCTAGCGGGAGGGGGAGATACGCAGTATTTT
TRBD1 | TRBJ1-1 | - | TRBV6-5 | CASSPGTGGLAEAFF | TGTGCCAGCAGTCCCGGGACAGGGGGCCTTGCTGAAGCTTTCTTT
- | TRBJ2-7 | once | TRBV4-2 | CASSQDAWASTYEQYF | TGTGCCAGCAGCCAAGATGCTTGGGCTAGCACCTACGAGCAGTACTTC
- | TRBJ2-7 | - | TRBV29-1 | CSVGKPETGTFYEQYF | TGCAGCGTTGGGAAACCAGAGACCGGGACATTCTACGAGCAGTACTTC
- | TRBJ1-2 | once | TRBV6-5 | CASSVILFGYTF | TGTGCCAGCAGCGTAATTCTGTTTGGCTACACCTTC
- | TRBJ2-3 | - | TRBV4-2 | CASSPLRTDTQYF | TGTGCCAGCAGCCCTTTGAGGACAGATACGCAGTATTTT
- | TRBJ1-6 | few | TRBV15 | CATSTRTPLSIGSPLHF | TGTGCCACCAGCACGAGAACTCCGCTTTCAATTGGTTCACCCCTCCACTTT
TRBD1 | TRBJ2-1 | once | TRBV5-6 | CASSPKDRETEQFF | TGTGCCAGCAGCCCCAAGGACAGGGAGACTGAGCAGTTCTTC
TRBD1 | TRBJ2-1 | once | TRBV6-2/TRBV6-3 | CASSYFQGAYEQFF | TGTGCCAGCAGTTACTTCCAGGGGGCTTATGAGCAGTTCTTC